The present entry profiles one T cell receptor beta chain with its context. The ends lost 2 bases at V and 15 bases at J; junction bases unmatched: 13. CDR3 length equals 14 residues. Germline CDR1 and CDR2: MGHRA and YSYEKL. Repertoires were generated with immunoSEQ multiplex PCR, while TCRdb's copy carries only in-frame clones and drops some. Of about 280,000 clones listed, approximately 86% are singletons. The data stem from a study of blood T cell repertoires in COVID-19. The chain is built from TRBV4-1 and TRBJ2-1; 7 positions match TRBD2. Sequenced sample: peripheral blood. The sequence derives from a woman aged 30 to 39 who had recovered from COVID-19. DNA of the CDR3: TGCGCCAGCAGCCAATTAGGGCTAGCGGATTCCTTGTTCTTC. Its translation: CASSQLGLADSLFF.